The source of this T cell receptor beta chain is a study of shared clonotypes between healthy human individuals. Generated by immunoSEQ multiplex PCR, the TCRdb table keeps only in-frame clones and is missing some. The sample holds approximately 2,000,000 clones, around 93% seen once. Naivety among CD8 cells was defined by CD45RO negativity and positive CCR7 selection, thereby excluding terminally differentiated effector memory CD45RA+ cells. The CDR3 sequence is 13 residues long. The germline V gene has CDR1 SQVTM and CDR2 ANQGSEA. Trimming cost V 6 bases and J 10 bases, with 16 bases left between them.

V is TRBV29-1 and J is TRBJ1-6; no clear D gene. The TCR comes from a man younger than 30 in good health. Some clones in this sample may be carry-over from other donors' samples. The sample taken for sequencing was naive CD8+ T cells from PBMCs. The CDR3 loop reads CSVADVSGSPLHF. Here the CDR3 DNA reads TGCAGCGTGGCCGACGTAAGTGGATCACCCCTCCACTTT. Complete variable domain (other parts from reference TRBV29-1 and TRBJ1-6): SAVISQKPSRDICQRGTSLTIQCQVDSQVTMMFWYRQQPGQSLTLIATANQGSEATYESGFVIDKFPISRPNLTFSTLTVSNMSPEDSSIYLCSVADVSGSPLHFGNGTRLTVT.